The TCR beta chain described here comes from a study of T cell responses to AZD1222 COVID-19 vaccine. Regarding the study as a whole: White British ancestry dominated among donors, who included more females, and clonal diversity was possibly underestimated. AZD1222 recipients seropositive at baseline numbered only six or seven. Two AZD1222 administrations were followed by greater Spike-specific TCR breadth and depth.

Regarding this clone: Its target is unknown.

Pooling covered second doses at about 4 or about 12 weeks. Libraries were prepared by immunoSEQ multiplex PCR; TCRdb keeps only in-frame clonotypes and omits some of them. The data contain more than 100,000 clones, around 93% of them seen just once; the ten biggest clones take up 5%. The receptor comes from an adult who received the AZD1222 COVID-19 vaccine. Sample: peripheral blood, taken 28 days after the second AZD1222 dose.

CDR3 coding DNA: TGCGCCAGCAGCCAAGATCTTGGAAACACCATATATTTT. As protein: CASSQDLGNTIYF. V usage is TRBV4-3 and J usage is TRBJ1-3; no reliable D call. V lost 0 bases and J 3 bases, leaving 3 bases between the germline ends. CDR3 size: 13 residues. Germline lookup yields CDR1 LGHNA and CDR2 YSLEER.